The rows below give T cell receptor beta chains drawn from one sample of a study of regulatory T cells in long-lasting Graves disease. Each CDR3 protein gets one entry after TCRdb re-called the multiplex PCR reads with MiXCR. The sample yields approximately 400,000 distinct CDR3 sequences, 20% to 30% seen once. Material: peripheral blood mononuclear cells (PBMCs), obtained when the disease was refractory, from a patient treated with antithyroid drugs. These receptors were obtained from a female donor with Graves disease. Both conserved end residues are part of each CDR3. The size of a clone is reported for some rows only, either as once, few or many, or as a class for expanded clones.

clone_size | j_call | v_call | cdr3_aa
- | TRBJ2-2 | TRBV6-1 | CASSEVQGSGELFF
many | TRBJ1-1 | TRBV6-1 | CASSGDRENTEAFF
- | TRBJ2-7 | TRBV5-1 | CASSLASGLPYEQYF
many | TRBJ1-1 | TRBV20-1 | CSAREGSFF
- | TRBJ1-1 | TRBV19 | CASSIVGTNTEAFF
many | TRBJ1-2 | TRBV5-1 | CASSKGQGHGYTF
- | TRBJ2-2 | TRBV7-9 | CASSTPLGRTGELFF
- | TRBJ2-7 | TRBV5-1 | CASSMPTSGGLSSYEQYF
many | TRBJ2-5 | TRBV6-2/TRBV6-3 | CASSYPAATGTQYF
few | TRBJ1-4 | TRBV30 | CAWSDGRLNEKLFF
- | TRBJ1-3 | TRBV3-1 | CASSHPGLGNTIYF
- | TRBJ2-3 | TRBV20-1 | CSARGLDSGRFSDTQYF
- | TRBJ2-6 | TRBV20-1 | CSAMRGRAPSGANVLTF
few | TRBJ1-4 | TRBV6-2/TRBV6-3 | CASSYIPKEKLFF
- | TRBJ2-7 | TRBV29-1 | CSVGQGGWEQYF
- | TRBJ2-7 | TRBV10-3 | CASSEPREPSYEQYF
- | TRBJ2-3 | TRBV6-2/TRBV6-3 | CASSAPSGSTDTQYF
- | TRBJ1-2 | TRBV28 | CASSLLAGSYTF
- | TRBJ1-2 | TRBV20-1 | CSASTPGTGSDGYTF
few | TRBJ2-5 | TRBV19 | CASSIDRLRQETQYF
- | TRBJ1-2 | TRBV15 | CATSRDVTANYGYTF
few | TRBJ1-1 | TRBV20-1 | CSARDTRANTEAFF
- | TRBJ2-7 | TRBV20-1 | CSAREGLNIEQYF
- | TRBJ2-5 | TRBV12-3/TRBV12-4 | CASSHRVSKETQYF
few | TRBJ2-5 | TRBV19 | CASSEITGGQETQYF
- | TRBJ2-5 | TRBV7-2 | CASSEGASGRAIETQYF
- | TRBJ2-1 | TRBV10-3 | CAISESLGTSYNEQFF
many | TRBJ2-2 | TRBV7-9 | CASTDGQGDAGELFF
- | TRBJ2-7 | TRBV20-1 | CSAGLAGGPTYEQYF
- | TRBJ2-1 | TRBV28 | CASPYGRPTYNEQFF
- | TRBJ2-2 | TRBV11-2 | CASSPFGDGELFF
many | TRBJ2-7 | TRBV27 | CASSLGQGPYEQYF
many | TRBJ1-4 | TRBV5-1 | CASSSQGATNEKLFF